A single sample is the source of the 6 T cell receptor beta chains below, sequenced in a study of T cells in Graves' hyperthyroidism and ophthalmopathy. The investigators amplified TCR beta CDR3 regions from RNA transcripts. An initial round of RT-PCR targeting the TCR CDR3 relied on the HTBI primer set. Each CDR3 protein is one row after TCRdb ran MiXCR on the multiplex PCR reads. The repertoire holds over 650,000 distinct CDR3 sequences, with 45% as singletons. The sequencing input was peripheral blood or thyroid tissue (not recorded which). Receptors were obtained from an adult man with Graves' disease, either hyperthyroidism or ophthalmopathy (not recorded which).

The chain combines TRBV20-1 with TRBJ1-2; TRBD1 is a possible D gene (5 bases). From germline, CDR1 is DFQATT and CDR2 SNEGSKA (reference sequence). Trimming left V 0 bases short and J 3 bases short, with 14 bases between. This CDR3 is 15 amino acids long. CDR3 sequence: CSARDYRNKDYGYTF. The CDR3 DNA is TGCAGTGCTAGAGATTACAGGAATAAGGACTATGGCTACACCTTC.

Notes on this clonotype: A read error may be the cause here, since a much bigger clone is one base away. This chain links TRBV9 with TRBJ2-7, with 11 bases matching TRBD2. The CDR3 is made up of 15 amino acids. In germline, CDR1 is SGDLS, CDR2 YYNGEE. The CDR3 region is CAGSVGGTSGYEQYF. In nucleotides, the CDR3 is TGTGCCGGCAGCGTAGGTGGGACTAGCGGATACGAGCAGTACTTC. The complete variable domain, with remaining parts taken from reference TRBV9 and TRBJ2-7, reads DSGVTQTPKHLITATGQRVTLRCSPRSGDLSVYWYQQSLDQGLQFLIQYYNGEERAKGNILERFSAQQFPDLHSELNLSSLELGDSALYFCAGSVGGTSGYEQYFGPGTRLTVT.

The gene calls are TRBV6-5 and TRBJ2-7, with 8 bases fitting TRBD1. The CDR3 has 14 residues. The V and J ends lost 4 bases and 7 bases, in that order; junction bases with no gene match: 9. The germline V gene encodes CDR1 MNHEY and CDR2 SVGAGI. As DNA, the CDR3 is TGTGCCAGCAGTTTGGGCTCCTACAGGGGGGAGCAGTACTTC. Translation gives CASSLGSYRGEQYF.

The chain carries TRBV7-9 and TRBJ2-5, with TRBD1 matching over 7 bases. Germline values: CDR1 SEHNR, CDR2 FQNEAQ (reference sequence). Trimming removed 5 bases from V and 5 bases from J; junction bases left unmatched: 14. The CDR3 length is 16 residues. The DNA of the CDR3 is TGTGCCAGCAGCACATCAAAGGGGGCCCGACGTGAGACCCAGTACTTC. Protein: CASSTSKGARRETQYF.

The chain couples TRBV6-5 to TRBJ1-6; D may be TRBD1 (6 bases). The CDR3 is 16 amino acids. Trimming stripped 6 bases from V and 10 bases from J, with 22 bases between. CDR1 is MNHEY and CDR2 is SVGAGI in the germline V gene. In DNA form, the CDR3 reads TGTGCCAGCAGCACCCGCCTTCGGGGGCAGGCCTCACCCCTCCACTTT. It yields the protein CASSTRLRGQASPLHF.

This clonotype was recorded many times. The rearrangement links TRBV7-9 to TRBJ1-4; TRBD1 matches 11 bases. Germline V gene sequence: CDR1 SEHNR, CDR2 FQNEAQ (reference sequence). V lost 2 bases to trimming and J lost 7 bases; unmatched junction nucleotides: 3. The CDR3 totals 15 residues. CDR3 DNA sequence: TGTGCCAGCAGCTTAATGGGGACAGGGGGTGAAAAACTGTTTTTT. Protein product: CASSLMGTGGEKLFF.